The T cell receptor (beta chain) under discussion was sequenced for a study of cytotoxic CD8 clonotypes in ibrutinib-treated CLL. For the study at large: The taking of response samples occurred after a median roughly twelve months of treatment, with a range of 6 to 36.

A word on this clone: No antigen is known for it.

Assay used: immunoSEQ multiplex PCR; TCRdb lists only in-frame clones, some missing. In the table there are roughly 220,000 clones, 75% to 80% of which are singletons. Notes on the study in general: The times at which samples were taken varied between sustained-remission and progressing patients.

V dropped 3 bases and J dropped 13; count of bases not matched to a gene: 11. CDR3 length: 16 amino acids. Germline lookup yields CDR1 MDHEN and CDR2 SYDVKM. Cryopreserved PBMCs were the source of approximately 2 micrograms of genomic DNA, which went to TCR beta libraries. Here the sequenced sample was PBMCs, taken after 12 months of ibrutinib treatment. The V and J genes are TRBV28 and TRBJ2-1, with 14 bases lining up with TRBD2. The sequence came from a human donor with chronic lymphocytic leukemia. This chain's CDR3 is CASSFLPGLAGVVQFF. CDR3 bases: TGTGCCAGCAGTTTCCTACCGGGACTAGCGGGAGTTGTACAGTTCTTC.